The T cell receptor (beta chain) described here comes from a study of T cells in Graves' hyperthyroidism and ophthalmopathy. Amplification targeted TCR beta CDR3 regions from RNA transcripts. A first-round RT-PCR of the TCR CDR3 used the HTBI primer set. TCRdb independently ran MiXCR on the multiplex PCR reads; one entry per CDR3 protein. The sample holds 300,000 to 350,000 distinct CDR3 sequences, approximately 15% seen once. Many counts were recorded for this clonotype. Antigen: not known. Findings and caveats of the study: Ophthalmopathy and stable hyperthyroidism were separated by a 13 V-J model.

The V end lost 6 bases, the J end lost 5 bases, and 8 bases lay between the germline ends. The CDR3 is 11 residues long. Patients aged 18 to 65 with hyperthyroidism were newly diagnosed, with duration under 2 months. Uncontrolled infection, other autoimmune disease, pregnancy or lactation disqualified patients from enrolment. The chain uses TRBV12-3 or TRBV12-4 and TRBJ2-7; D is undetermined. The sequence was collected from a man aged 25 to 40 with Graves' hyperthyroidism. The sequencing sample was made of blood. The CDR3 loop reads CASSPNNEQYF. CDR3 in DNA: TGTGCCAGCAGCCCCAACAACGAGCAGTACTTC.